This TCR beta chain was profiled in a study of CD8+ T cells in alopecia areata. PBMC-derived CD4+ and CD8+ T cells were sorted. The CDR3 is 15 residues long. V dropped 4 bases and J dropped 10; count of bases not matched to a gene: 7. Germline V gives CDR1 PRHDT, CDR2 FYEKMQ (reference sequence). Following extraction, RNA underwent reverse transcription to cDNA, which served as the sequencing template. Sequencing used immunoSEQ multiplex PCR; TCRdb keeps in-frame clones, though not all of them. Found here are around 160,000 clones, around 86% of them singletons; the top ten hold about 14%. The chain carries TRBV13 and TRBJ2-1; TRBD2 matches at 13 bases. The specimen was CD8+ T cells sorted from blood, collected at week 0. This TCR was recovered from a human donor with alopecia areata. CDR3 sequence: CASSSPGLAGREQFF. CDR3 coding DNA: TGTGCCAGCAGCTCTCCGGGACTAGCGGGGAGGGAGCAGTTCTTC.